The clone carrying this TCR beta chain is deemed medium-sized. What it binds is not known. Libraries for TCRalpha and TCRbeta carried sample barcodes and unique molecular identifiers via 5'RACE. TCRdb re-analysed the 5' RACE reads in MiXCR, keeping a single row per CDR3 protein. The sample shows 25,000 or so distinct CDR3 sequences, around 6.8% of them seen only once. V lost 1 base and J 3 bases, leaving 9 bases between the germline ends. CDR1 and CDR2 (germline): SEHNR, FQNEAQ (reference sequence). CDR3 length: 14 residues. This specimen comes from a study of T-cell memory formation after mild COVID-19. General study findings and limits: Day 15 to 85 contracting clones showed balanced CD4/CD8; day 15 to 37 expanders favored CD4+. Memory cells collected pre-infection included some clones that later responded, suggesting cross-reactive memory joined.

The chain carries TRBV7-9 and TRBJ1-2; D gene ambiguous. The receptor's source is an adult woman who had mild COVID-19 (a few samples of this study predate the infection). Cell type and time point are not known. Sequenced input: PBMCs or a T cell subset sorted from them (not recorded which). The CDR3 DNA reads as TGTGCCAGCAGCTTAGACGGGAGTCACTATGGCTACACCTTC. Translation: CASSLDGSHYGYTF.